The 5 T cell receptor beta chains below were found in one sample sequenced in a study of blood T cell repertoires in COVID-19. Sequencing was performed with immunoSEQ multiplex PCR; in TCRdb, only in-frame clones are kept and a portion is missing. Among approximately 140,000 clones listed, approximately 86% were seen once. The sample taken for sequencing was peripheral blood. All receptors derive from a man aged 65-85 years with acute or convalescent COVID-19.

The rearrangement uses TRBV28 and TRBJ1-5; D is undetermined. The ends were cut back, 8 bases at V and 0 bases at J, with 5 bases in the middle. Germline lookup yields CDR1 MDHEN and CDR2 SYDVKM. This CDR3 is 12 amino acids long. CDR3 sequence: CASFSSNQPQHF. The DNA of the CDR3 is TGTGCCAGCTTCAGTAGCAATCAGCCCCAGCATTTT.

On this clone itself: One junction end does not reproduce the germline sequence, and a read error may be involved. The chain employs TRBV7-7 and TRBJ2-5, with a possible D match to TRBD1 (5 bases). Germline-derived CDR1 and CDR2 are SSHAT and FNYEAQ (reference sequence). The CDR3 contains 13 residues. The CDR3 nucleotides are TGTGCTAGCAGCTTAGATAGGGGAGAGACCCAGTACTTC. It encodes CASSLDRGETQYF.

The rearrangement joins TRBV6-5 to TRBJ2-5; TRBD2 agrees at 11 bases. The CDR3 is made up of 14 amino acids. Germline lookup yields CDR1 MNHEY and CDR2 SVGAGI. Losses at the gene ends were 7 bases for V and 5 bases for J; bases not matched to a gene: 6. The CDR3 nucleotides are TGTGCCAGCACCTTACTAGCGGGAGAGGAGACCCAGTACTTC. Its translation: CASTLLAGEETQYF.

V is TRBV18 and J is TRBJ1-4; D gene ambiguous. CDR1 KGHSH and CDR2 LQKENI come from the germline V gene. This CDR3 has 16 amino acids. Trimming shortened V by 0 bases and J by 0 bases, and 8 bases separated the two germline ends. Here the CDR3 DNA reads TGTGCCAGCTCACCACCGGTATGGCCAACTAATGAAAAACTGTTTTTT. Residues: CASSPPVWPTNEKLFF.

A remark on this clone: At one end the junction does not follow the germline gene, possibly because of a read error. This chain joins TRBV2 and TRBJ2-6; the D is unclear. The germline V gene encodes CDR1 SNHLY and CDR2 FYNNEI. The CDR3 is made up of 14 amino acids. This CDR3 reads CTSTLTKGANVLTF. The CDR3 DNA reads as TGTACCAGCACCCTTACAAAGGGGGCCAACGTCCTGACTTTC.